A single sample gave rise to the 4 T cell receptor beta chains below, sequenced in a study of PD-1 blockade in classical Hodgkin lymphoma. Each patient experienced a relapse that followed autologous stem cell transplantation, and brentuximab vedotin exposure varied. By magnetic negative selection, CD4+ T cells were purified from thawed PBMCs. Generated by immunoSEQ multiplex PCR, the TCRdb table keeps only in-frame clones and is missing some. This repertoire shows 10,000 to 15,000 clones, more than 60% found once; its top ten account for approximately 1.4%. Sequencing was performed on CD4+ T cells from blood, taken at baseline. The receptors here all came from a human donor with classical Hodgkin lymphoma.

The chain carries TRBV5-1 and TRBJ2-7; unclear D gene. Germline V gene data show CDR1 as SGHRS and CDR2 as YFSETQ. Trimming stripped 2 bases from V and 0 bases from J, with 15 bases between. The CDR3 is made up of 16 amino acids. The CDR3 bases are TGCGCCAGCAGCTTCTTATCGACGGAGAGCTCCTACGAGCAGTACTTC. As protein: CASSFLSTESSYEQYF.

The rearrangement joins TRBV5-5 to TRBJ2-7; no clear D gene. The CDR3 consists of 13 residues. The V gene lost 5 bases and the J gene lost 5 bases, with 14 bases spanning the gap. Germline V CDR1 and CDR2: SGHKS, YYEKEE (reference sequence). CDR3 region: CASSFSPGHEQYF. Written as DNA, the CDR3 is TGTGCCAGCAGTTTTAGTCCTGGGCACGAGCAGTACTTC.

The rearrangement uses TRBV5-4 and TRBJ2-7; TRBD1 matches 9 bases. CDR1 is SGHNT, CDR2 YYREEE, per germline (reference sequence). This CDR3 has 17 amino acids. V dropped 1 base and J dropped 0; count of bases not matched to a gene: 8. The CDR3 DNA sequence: TGTGCCAGCAGCTTGAGGGTTGGACAGGGGAGCTCCTACGAGCAGTACTTC. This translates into CASSLRVGQGSSYEQYF.

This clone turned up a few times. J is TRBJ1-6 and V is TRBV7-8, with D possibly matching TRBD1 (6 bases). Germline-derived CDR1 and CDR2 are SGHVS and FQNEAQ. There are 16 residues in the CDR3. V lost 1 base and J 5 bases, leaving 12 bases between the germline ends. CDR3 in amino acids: CASSLGPGADNSPLHF. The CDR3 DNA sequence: TGTGCCAGCAGCTTAGGGCCAGGGGCGGATAATTCACCCCTCCACTTT. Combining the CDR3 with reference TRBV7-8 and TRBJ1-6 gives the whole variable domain GAGVSQSPRYKVAKRGQDVALRCDPISGHVSLFWYQQALGQGPEFLTYFQNEAQLDKSGLPSDRFFAERPEGSVSTLKIQRTQQEDSAVYLCASSLGPGADNSPLHFGNGTRLTVT.